These 12 T cell receptor beta chains originate from one sample sequenced in a study of graft-versus-host responses after intestinal transplantation. The protocol was immunoSEQ multiplex PCR, while the TCRdb copy is restricted to in-frame clones and leaves out a portion. The data contain some 19,000 clones, approximately 39% of them seen just once; the ten biggest clones take up about 2%. The material sequenced was alloreactive CD4+ T cells from a mixed lymphocyte reaction culture, taken before transplantation. The subset denotes: CFSE-low proliferating T cells sorted from approximately six-day pre-transplant mixed lymphocyte reaction (GvH or HvG direction). The source of these receptors is a human patient who was an organ donor for intestinal transplantation.

A few counts support this clone. The chain has TRBV7-2 and TRBJ2-5; 8 bases map to TRBD1. The ends lost 2 bases at V and 3 bases at J; junction bases unmatched: 5. The CDR3 is 15 amino acids. CDR1 and CDR2 from the germline V gene are SGHTA and FQGNSA. DNA for the CDR3: TGTGCCAGCAGCTTACAGGGGGCCCGGGAAGAGACCCAGTACTTC. Translation gives CASSLQGAREETQYF.

This clone appeared once. V and J are TRBV5-1 and TRBJ1-1; D uncertain. Trimming cost V 2 bases and J 1 base, with 6 bases left between them. CDR1 SGHRS and CDR2 YFSETQ come from the germline V gene. CDR3 length equals 13 residues. The CDR3 loop is CASSLPGNTEAFF. As DNA, the CDR3 is TGCGCCAGCAGCTTACCGGGGAACACTGAAGCTTTCTTT.

The CDR3 is CASSLGPGTGELFF. The CDR3 nucleotides are TGTGCCAGCAGCTTAGGGCCGGGCACCGGGGAGCTGTTTTTT. The genes are TRBV11-2 and TRBJ2-2; D gene unclear. The V end was cut by 1 base, the J end by 4 bases, with 7 bases between. Germline CDR1 SGHAT, CDR2 FQNNGV. CDR3 size: 14 residues. The complete variable domain, with remaining parts taken from reference TRBV11-2 and TRBJ2-2, reads EAGVAQSPRYKIIEKRQSVAFWCNPISGHATLYWYQQILGQGPKLLIQFQNNGVVDDSQLPKDRFSAERLKGVDSTLKIQPAKLEDSAVYLCASSLGPGTGELFFGEGSRLTVL.

In nucleotides, the CDR3 is TGTGCCAGCAGCGTCTACCGGGACAGCTTAAACACTGAAGCTTTCTTT. Its translation is CASSVYRDSLNTEAFF. The rearrangement joins TRBV5-6 to TRBJ1-1; 7 nucleotides match TRBD1. V shed 4 bases, J shed 2 bases, and the junction held 11 bases outside the gene matches. CDR3 length equals 16 residues. From germline, CDR1 is SGHDT and CDR2 YYEEEE.

This clone occurred a few times. This chain connects TRBV28 to TRBJ1-2, with no clear D. The germline CDR1 and CDR2 sequences are MDHEN and SYDVKM. The V end was cut by 6 bases, the J end by 4 bases, with 15 bases between. The CDR3 is made up of 14 amino acids. The CDR3 DNA is TGTGCCAGCAGGCTTGGGCAGAGAACCTATGGCTACACCTTC. Translating it yields CASRLGQRTYGYTF.

This clone was seen only a few times. The chain recombines TRBV6-9 with TRBJ2-7; maybe TRBD2 (5 bases). This CDR3 is 13 amino acids long. V shed 3 bases and J shed 3 bases, with 9 bases lying between them. Looked up from germline, CDR1 is MNHGY and CDR2 is SVAAGI. CDR3 sequence: CASSYLTSYEQYF. In DNA form, the CDR3 reads TGTGCCAGCAGTTACTTAACTAGCTACGAGCAGTACTTC.

The chain joins TRBV6-1 to TRBJ2-1; weak D call: TRBD2 (7 bases). This CDR3 comprises 16 residues. Trimming took 0 bases from V and 3 from J, leaving 12 bases between them. Per germline, CDR1 MNHNS and CDR2 SASEGT. The CDR3 nucleotides read TGTGCCAGCAGTGAAGCGAGGGGGGGCTTCTACAATGAGCAGTTCTTC. Its translation: CASSEARGGFYNEQFF.

The chain couples TRBV28 to TRBJ2-4, with D possibly called TRBD1 or TRBD2 (6 bases each). This CDR3 has 15 residues. CDR1 and CDR2 (germline): MDHEN, SYDVKM. The ends were cut back, 5 bases at V and 0 bases at J, with 11 bases in the middle. The CDR3 DNA sequence: TGTGCCAGCAGTCAAGGGGGGCTAGCCAAAAACATTCAGTACTTC. Translating gives CASSQGGLAKNIQYF. Filled out from reference TRBV28 and TRBJ2-4, the complete variable domain reads DVKVTQSSRYLVKRTGEKVFLECVQDMDHENMFWYRQDPGLGLRLIYFSYDVKMKEKGDIPEGYSVSREKKERFSLILESASTNQTSMYLCASSQGGLAKNIQYFGAGTRLSVL.

This clone counts as medium-sized. J is TRBJ2-1 and V is TRBV6-8, with 7 bases that match TRBD2. The CDR3 has 14 amino acids. J was trimmed by 4 bases and V by 2 bases; bases with no gene match: 2. The germline CDR1 and CDR2 sequences are MNHGY and SAAAGT. Here the CDR3 reads CASSYKREYNEQFF. DNA for the CDR3: TGTGCCAGCAGTTACAAGCGGGAATACAATGAGCAGTTCTTC.

Written as DNA, the CDR3 is TGCAGTGCTTCGGGGAACACTGAAGCTTTCTTT. Encoded protein: CSASGNTEAFF. This chain connects TRBV20-1 to TRBJ1-1; unclear D gene. This CDR3 region has 11 residues. The germline V gene encodes CDR1 DFQATT and CDR2 SNEGSKA (reference sequence). Trimming pared 5 bases from V and 1 base from J, leaving 5 bases between.

The rearrangement links TRBV6-5 to TRBJ2-7; no definite D call. CDR1 and CDR2 from the germline V gene are MNHEY and SVGAGI. The CDR3 has 13 amino acids. The V gene lost 2 bases and the J gene lost 3 bases, with 8 bases spanning the gap. The CDR3: CASSYIMFYEQYF. The DNA of the CDR3 is TGTGCCAGCAGTTACATAATGTTCTACGAGCAGTACTTC.

This clone ranks as medium-sized. This chain joins TRBV28 and TRBJ1-2; the D gene is possibly TRBD1 (6 bases). Deletions cut 3 bases from V and 6 bases from J, with 11 bases between. There are 13 residues in the CDR3. Germline V CDR1 and CDR2: MDHEN, SYDVKM. DNA for the CDR3: TGTGCCAGCAGTTTCGTGGACAGAAATGGCTACACCTTC. This codes for CASSFVDRNGYTF.